A selection of T cell receptor beta chains follows, all from one sample in a study of T cells in Graves' hyperthyroidism and ophthalmopathy. TCRdb processed the multiplex PCR reads anew with MiXCR; each CDR3 protein has one entry. The repertoire holds 200,000 to 250,000 distinct CDR3 sequences, with 16% as singletons. Sequencing was done on a sample of blood. The receptors derive from a woman between 18 and 29 years old with Graves' ophthalmopathy. Each CDR3 is given without its conserved first and last residue. Clone sizes are given selectively: once, few, many, or a class where the clone is expanded.

V,size,J,CDR3
TRBV5-6,many,TRBJ2-2,ASSPTGSTGELF
TRBV2,many,TRBJ2-1,ASSEVNRAEQF
TRBV4-2,many,TRBJ1-5,ASSQDPGERQPQH
TRBV4-1,once,TRBJ1-5,ASSQIHQGAGQPQH
TRBV9,.,TRBJ2-1,ASSPSGLAGEKF
TRBV3-1,many,TRBJ2-7,ASSLGQSYEQY
TRBV7-2,.,TRBJ1-1,ASSLAPVTNTEAF
TRBV28,many,TRBJ2-7,ASSLYRGGEQY
TRBV7-6,.,TRBJ2-1,ASSLRPGGGLNNEQF
TRBV3-1,once,TRBJ1-1,ASSQTGTGGTNTEAF
TRBV27,many,TRBJ1-1,ASRGEDTEAF
TRBV28,many,TRBJ1-1,ASTPRGVWTEAF
TRBV7-2,.,TRBJ2-2,ASSSVGGRTGELF
TRBV4-3,.,TRBJ1-4,ASSQNTGATNEKLF
TRBV20-1,many,TRBJ1-1,SANRGEAF
TRBV15,many,TRBJ2-1,ATSRDLRASTYNEQF
TRBV11-2,.,TRBJ2-1,ASRSTRDEQF
TRBV12-3/TRBV12-4,many,TRBJ2-1,ASSLRGGGNEQF
TRBV6-2/TRBV6-3,many,TRBJ2-1,ASSSSGSMNEQF
TRBV6-2/TRBV6-3,many,TRBJ2-7,ASSYGTYYEQY
TRBV12-3/TRBV12-4,many,TRBJ1-1,ASSLRPNTEAF
TRBV7-9,many,TRBJ1-2,ASSSLGGANYGYT
TRBV2,.,TRBJ1-1,ASSVTGGFLMNTEAF
TRBV6-6,.,TRBJ1-5,ASSYSSGDRGHQPQH
TRBV20-1,many,TRBJ2-3,SARSVEIGGGQDTQY
TRBV11-2,many,TRBJ2-3,ASSLGLGGYTDTQY
TRBV3-1,many,TRBJ1-2,ASSQAPLGGYT
TRBV27,many,TRBJ2-7,ASSLTESYEQY
TRBV28,many,TRBJ1-4,ASSSQRTNEKLF
TRBV4-2,many,TRBJ2-7,ASSQDTGFSYEQY
TRBV7-9,many,TRBJ2-7,ASSSSGEWEGQY
TRBV9,many,TRBJ2-1,ASSVRSGDYNEQF
TRBV5-8,many,TRBJ1-1,ASTWGWTEAF
TRBV11-2,once,TRBJ2-5,ASSLAATVETQY
TRBV5-8,many,TRBJ1-1,ASSLEQGRNTEAF
TRBV10-1,few,TRBJ2-2,ARRKTGPNTGELF
TRBV28,many,TRBJ1-4,ASRWSTNEKLF
TRBV20-1,many,TRBJ1-1,SARAGDRINEAF
TRBV25-1,many,TRBJ2-5,ASSSGLAGKETQY
TRBV20-1,many,TRBJ1-1,SASVGGLNTEAF
TRBV27,many,TRBJ2-1,ASSKNRDMYNEQF
TRBV2,.,TRBJ2-5,ASRGGAETQY
TRBV3-1,.,TRBJ2-1,ASSQGPVEQF
TRBV3-1,many,TRBJ2-7,ASSPGLAGAGPRNYEQY
TRBV12-3/TRBV12-4,many,TRBJ1-1,ASGTALNTEAF
TRBV20-1,once,TRBJ2-5,SATDLAGGWETQY
TRBV3-1,many,TRBJ2-2,ASSPKYGELF
TRBV6-1,many,TRBJ2-1,ASSDRGYEQF
TRBV19,.,TRBJ1-5,ASSWLGREPQH
TRBV24-1,many,TRBJ1-5,ATSDLRSNQPQH
TRBV9,many,TRBJ1-2,ASSVAGDGYT
TRBV15,many,TRBJ1-2,ATSRDRDGYT
TRBV6-1,many,TRBJ2-1,ASSKFRTSDFSYNEQF
TRBV7-9,.,TRBJ1-1,ASSPEGESGAF
TRBV4-3,.,TRBJ2-1,ASTDPLAEQF
TRBV29-1,many,TRBJ2-3,SVEGAVTFTDTQY
TRBV29-1,many,TRBJ2-5,SVDGSTETQY
TRBV4-2,many,TRBJ1-1,ASSQEVGQLEAF
TRBV20-1,many,TRBJ2-2,SARDDRGLPGKLF
TRBV6-1,many,TRBJ1-2,ASTRQGYYGYT